A selection of T cell receptor beta chains follows, all from one sample in a study of T cell changes during pregnancy in multiple sclerosis. Assay used: immunoSEQ multiplex PCR; TCRdb lists only in-frame clones, some missing. The table lists roughly 66,000 clones, around 92% of them singletons. The sample was peripheral blood, taken in the first trimester of pregnancy. The source of these receptors is a female donor with multiple sclerosis, enrolled in a pregnancy study. The CDR3 runs from the conserved cysteine through the conserved F or W. The order of the fields is clone size, J gene, V gene, D gene, CDR3 DNA, CDR3 protein. The D gene is left open where the match is weak. A row's size may be missing; if present it is once, few, many or a size class.

. TRBJ1-2 TRBV5-1 . TGCGCCAGCAGCTTGGCATTGAGGGCCGATGGCTACACCTTC CASSLALRADGYTF
. TRBJ2-3 TRBV7-9 TRBD2 TGTGCCAGCAGCTCGGGACTAGTCACCTTCCCAGATACGCAGTATTTT CASSSGLVTFPDTQYF
. TRBJ2-7 TRBV7-2 TRBD2 TGTGCCAGCAGCTTAAGGACTAGCGGGACCTACGAGCAGTACTTC CASSLRTSGTYEQYF
. TRBJ1-4 TRBV18 TRBD1 TGTGCCAGCTCACTAGGGACAGTAGCTGAAAAACTGTTTTTT CASSLGTVAEKLFF
. TRBJ2-1 TRBV14 . TGTGCCAGCAGCCAAACCGGACAGACATTCTCCTACAATGAGCAGTTCTTC CASSQTGQTFSYNEQFF
. TRBJ1-1 TRBV14 . TGTGCCAGCAGCCCCGACTTTGAAGCTTTCTTT CASSPDFEAFF
. TRBJ2-2 TRBV7-2 TRBD2 TGTGCCAGCAGCTTAGACCGGACTAGCGGGAGGGCCGGGGAGCTGTTTTTT CASSLDRTSGRAGELFF
. TRBJ1-1 TRBV18 . TGTGCCAGCTCACCCCAGGAAATAACAGGGACTGAAGCTTTCTTT CASSPQEITGTEAFF
. TRBJ2-2 TRBV19 . TGTGCCAGTAGTCCAAGCGGTCCCGGGGAGCTGTTTTTT CASSPSGPGELFF
once TRBJ1-3 TRBV27 . TGTGCCAGCCGGGGAACTGGAAACACCATATACTTT CASRGTGNTIYF
once TRBJ2-7 TRBV6-4 TRBD2 TGTGCCAGCTTAACTAGGGCTAGCGGGAGGAACGAGCAGTACTTC CASLTRASGRNEQYF
. TRBJ2-1 TRBV7-9 . TGTGCCAGCAGCTTAGCCGAGCATCTTGAGCAGTTCTTC CASSLAEHLEQFF
. TRBJ1-3 TRBV19 TRBD1 TGTGCCAGTAGTATGGGACAGGGGGCGCGGGGAAACACCATATATTTT CASSMGQGARGNTIYF
. TRBJ2-2 TRBV7-6 TRBD1 TGTGCCAGCAGCCCACGGACAGGGCGGGACACCGGGGAGCTGTTTTTT CASSPRTGRDTGELFF
. TRBJ2-2 TRBV29-1 . TGCAGCGTTGAAGGGGGGACAATCGCCGGGGAGCTGTTTTTT CSVEGGTIAGELFF
. TRBJ2-7 TRBV15 . TGTGCCACCAGCAGAGGGGAGACCTCCTACGAGCAGTACTTC CATSRGETSYEQYF
. TRBJ2-5 TRBV4-3 . TGCGCCAGCAGCCGACAGGTACAAGAGACCCAGTACTTC CASSRQVQETQYF
. TRBJ2-2 TRBV5-5 TRBD1 TGTGCCAGCAGCCGGACAGGGGACACCGGGGAGCTGTTTTTT CASSRTGDTGELFF
. TRBJ2-5 TRBV23-1 . TGCGCCCAGCGGGAGACCCAGTACTTC CAQRETQYF
. TRBJ2-7 TRBV7-9 TRBD2 TGTGCCAGCAGTTTTTTAGCGGGAGGGCCTGGGTCCGAGCAGTACTTC CASSFLAGGPGSEQYF
. TRBJ2-2 TRBV27 TRBD1 TGTGCCAGCAAGGGACAGGGGCCTACGAACACCGGGGAGCTGTTTTTT CASKGQGPTNTGELFF
. TRBJ2-1 TRBV7-2 . TGTGCCAGCAGCTTACTCATGGGAGCTCTCTCCTACAATGAGCAGTTCTTC CASSLLMGALSYNEQFF
. TRBJ1-1 TRBV30 . TGTGCCTGGAGGGCATCCCCAGCAGGCACTGAAGCTTTCTTT CAWRASPAGTEAFF
. TRBJ2-3 TRBV9 . TGTGCCAGCAGCGTAGGGCTAGGTCCCGCAGATACGCAGTATTTT CASSVGLGPADTQYF
. TRBJ2-7 TRBV27 . TGTGCCAGCAGTTTGAGGGCGTTAGCCGGGTACGAGCAGTACTTC CASSLRALAGYEQYF
. TRBJ2-7 TRBV19 TRBD2 TGTGCCAGTAGTATAGCAGGGACTAGACTCTCTACCGAGCAGTACTTC CASSIAGTRLSTEQYF
. TRBJ2-7 TRBV13 . TGTGCCAGCAGCGTCGGACACATTACCTACGAGCAGTACTTC CASSVGHITYEQYF
. TRBJ2-2 TRBV10-3 . TGTGCCATCAATCCCCAGGGGATCGAGGAGCTGTTTTTT CAINPQGIEELFF
. TRBJ2-3 TRBV2 TRBD1 TGTGCCAGCAAAAGACAGGGGTACACAGATACGCAGTATTTT CASKRQGYTDTQYF
. TRBJ2-7 TRBV29-1 TRBD2 TGCAGCATGACTAGCGGGAGCTCCTACGAGCAGTACTTC CSMTSGSSYEQYF
. TRBJ1-2 TRBV29-1 TRBD1 TGCAGCGTTCATGGGACAGGGGCGACTAACTATGGCTACACCTTC CSVHGTGATNYGYTF
once TRBJ1-4 TRBV18 . TGTGCCAGCTCGTCCGGACGGGGGAGAAATGAAAAACTGTTTTTT CASSSGRGRNEKLFF
. TRBJ2-6 TRBV19 . TGTGCCAGTAGTATTGGGCCAACCATCTCTGGGGCCAACGTCCTGACTTTC CASSIGPTISGANVLTF
. TRBJ1-1 TRBV27 . TGTGCCAGCAGGACCATACGCCAGGGGCCCCAAGCTTTCTTT CASRTIRQGPQAFF
. TRBJ2-7 TRBV4-2 . TGTGCCAGCAGCCAAGAAGGGGACTTTTCCTACGAGCAGTACTTC CASSQEGDFSYEQYF
. TRBJ2-1 TRBV9 TRBD2 TGTGCCAGCAGCGCCCGACTAGCGGGAGTGACCAATGAGCAGTTCTTC CASSARLAGVTNEQFF
. TRBJ2-2 TRBV5-1 TRBD2 TGCGCCAGCAGAAAAAATCTAGCGGGAGGGGGCACCGGGGAGCTGTTTTTT CASRKNLAGGGTGELFF